The clone carrying this T cell receptor beta chain was seen ten or more times. Antigen unknown. These data are taken from a study of T-cell memory formation after mild COVID-19. General study points: Day 15 to 85 contracting clones showed balanced CD4/CD8; day 15 to 37 expanders favored CD4+.

TCRdb reanalysed the 5' RACE reads using MiXCR and keeps one entry per CDR3 protein. The repertoire holds tens of thousands of distinct CDR3 sequences, with 10% to 15% as singletons. Germline V lookup: CDR1 DFQATT, CDR2 SNEGSKA (reference sequence). This CDR3 has 17 residues. V was cut by 0 bases and J by 3 bases, with 17 bases left in between. This clonotype was obtained from a man aged 18 to 29 who had mild COVID-19 (a few samples of this study predate the infection). Cell type and time point are not known. V gene TRBV20-1 combines with J gene TRBJ2-2; D is possibly TRBD1 or TRBD2 (5 bases each). The sample taken for sequencing was PBMCs or a T cell subset sorted from them (not recorded which). The CDR3 is CSARDGSRDLYTGELFF. The CDR3 DNA reads TGCAGTGCTAGAGATGGGTCCCGGGACCTTTACACCGGGGAGCTGTTTTTT.